Each of the 21 T cell receptor beta chains below was sequenced from the same sample in a study of cytomegalovirus exposure and HLA in healthy donors. With 60 Vbeta and 13 Jbeta primers, the PCR was carried out. Repertoires were generated with immunoSEQ multiplex PCR, while TCRdb's copy carries only in-frame clones and drops some. The sample lists some 120,000 clones; roughly 10% were seen once. Sequenced material: PBMCs. The origin of the receptors is a woman younger than 35 in good health and CMV-seropositive.

Only a few counts were recorded for this clone. The V and J genes are TRBV19 and TRBJ2-3, with no clear D. The CDR3 covers 12 residues. In germline, CDR1 is LNHDA, CDR2 SQIVND (reference sequence). Trimming shortened V by 4 bases and J by 6 bases, and 8 bases separated the two germline ends. The CDR3 protein is CASSNVRDTQYF. The CDR3, as DNA: TGTGCCAGTAGTAACGTCAGGGATACGCAGTATTTT.

The gene calls are TRBV7-2 and TRBJ2-1; 8 positions match TRBD2. With V trimmed by 1 base and J by 3 bases, 5 bases remained unmatched. CDR3 length equals 16 residues. CDR1 is SGHTA and CDR2 is FQGNSA in the germline V gene. For the CDR3, the DNA is TGTGCCAGCAGCTTAGAAGCGGGAGTTAACTACAATGAGCAGTTCTTC. It translates to CASSLEAGVNYNEQFF.

The chain links TRBV27 to TRBJ2-5; TRBD1 is a possible D gene (5 bases). CDR1 is MNHEY and CDR2 is SMNVEV in the germline V gene (reference sequence). V lost 7 bases to trimming and J lost 4 bases, with 13 bases between them. The CDR3 has 13 residues. CDR3 in amino acids: CASMSAGPETQYF. CDR3 nucleotides: TGTGCCAGCATGTCGGCAGGGCCAGAGACCCAGTACTTC.

The chain is built from TRBV2 and TRBJ2-7, with D maybe TRBD2 (6 bases). Germline-derived CDR1 and CDR2 are SNHLY and FYNNEI. This CDR3 region has 13 residues. Trimming stripped 7 bases from V and 0 bases from J, with 10 bases between. The CDR3 sequence: CASTSSDSYEQYF. DNA for the CDR3: TGTGCCAGCACATCTAGCGACTCCTACGAGCAGTACTTC. The entire variable domain, with the rest obtained from reference TRBV2 and TRBJ2-7, is as follows: EPEVTQTPSHQVTQMGQEVILRCVPISNHLYFYWYRQILGQKVEFLVSFYNNEISEKSEIFDDQFSVERPDGSNFTLKIRSTKLEDSAMYFCASTSSDSYEQYFGPGTRLTVT.

On this clone: In the same sample, other DNA sequences code for this CDR3. The CDR3 region is CASSVGLLETEAFF. The CDR3 bases are TGTGCCAGCAGTGTGGGACTCCTCGAGACTGAAGCTTTCTTT. The V gene is TRBV2, the J gene TRBJ1-1; possible D gene TRBD1, 5 bases. CDR3 size: 14 residues. Germline CDR1 is SNHLY and CDR2 is FYNNEI. V gave up 4 bases and J gave up 5 bases, with 14 bases separating them.

This clone appeared a few times. The V call is TRBV30, the J call TRBJ2-1, with a possible D match to TRBD1 (6 bases). Trimming took off 1 base at V and 4 bases at J, with 17 bases between the two ends. The CDR3 consists of 16 residues. Germline CDR1 reads GTSNPN; CDR2 reads SVGIG (reference sequence). CDR3 amino acids: CAWSALTGSPYNEQFF. The DNA of the CDR3 is TGTGCCTGGAGTGCCCTCACAGGGTCCCCGTACAATGAGCAGTTCTTC.

This clone was found a few times. CDR3 DNA: TGCGCCAGCTCAGGGACTAGCGGCTCCTACGAGCAGTACTTC. Residues: CASSGTSGSYEQYF. The chain is built from TRBV5-1 and TRBJ2-7; 11 bases are a match to TRBD2. With V trimmed by 7 bases and J by 0 bases, 3 bases remained unmatched. Germline V lookup: CDR1 SGHRS, CDR2 YFSETQ. The CDR3 has 14 residues.

The chain recombines TRBV18 with TRBJ1-4, with D tentatively TRBD1 (6 bases). Deletions cut 8 bases from V and 11 bases from J, with 33 bases between. The V gene's germline CDR1 is KGHSH and CDR2 LQKENI. This CDR3 is built from 18 residues. For the CDR3, the DNA is TGTGCCAGCGCTCAAGCGGGAGTATACGTGGGACAATCGAGTAAACTGTTTTTT. It yields the protein CASAQAGVYVGQSSKLFF.

This clone has more than one count but fewer than ten. This chain links TRBV7-8 with TRBJ1-1; 9 positions agree with TRBD1. The length of the CDR3 is 15 residues. V shed 4 bases and J 5 bases; nucleotides not matched to a gene: 8. Germline CDR1 SGHVS, CDR2 FQNEAQ. The CDR3 region is CASSSAGQGFTEAFF. The CDR3 DNA sequence: TGTGCCAGCAGCTCGGCCGGACAGGGGTTTACTGAAGCTTTCTTT.

Only a few counts were recorded for this clone. The chain combines TRBV28 with TRBJ2-7; 9 nucleotides align to TRBD2. Trimming took 5 bases from V and 9 from J; bases not matched to a gene: 14. Germline V lookup: CDR1 MDHEN, CDR2 SYDVKM. The CDR3 loop spans 15 amino acids. CDR3 nucleotide sequence: TGTGCCAGCAGTCCCCCTCGCGGGAGGGCCGAAGCGCAGTACTTC. It is translated as CASSPPRGRAEAQYF.

The chain employs TRBV6-5 and TRBJ2-7; 10 bases line up with TRBD2. The CDR3 covers 15 residues. The germline V gene has CDR1 MNHEY and CDR2 SVGAGI. The V gene end was trimmed by 6 bases and the J gene end by 4 bases; junction bases not matched to a gene: 9. DNA of the CDR3: TGTGCCAGCAGAGAGCTAGCGGGAGACGGGTACGAGCAGTACTTC. This translates into CASRELAGDGYEQYF.

The rearrangement links TRBV19 to TRBJ2-1; no reliable D call. The germline V gene encodes CDR1 LNHDA and CDR2 SQIVND (reference sequence). The length of the CDR3 is 16 residues. V lost 5 bases to trimming and J lost 3 bases, with 17 bases between them. The CDR3 DNA reads as TGTGCCAGTAGTCATCAGGCCAGCTCGAACTACAATGAGCAGTTCTTC. It codes for CASSHQASSNYNEQFF.

This clone was counted a few times. V gene TRBV5-5 combines with J gene TRBJ1-2; D call uncertain. The germline V and J ends were trimmed by 0 bases and 8 bases, with 11 bases remaining between them. Germline CDR1 reads SGHKS; CDR2 reads YYEKEE (reference sequence). There are 13 residues in the CDR3. CDR3 nucleotide sequence: TGTGCCAGCAGCTTGGCAACTGCGGTGGGCTACACCTTC. Amino acid sequence: CASSLATAVGYTF. The full variable domain, its missing parts supplied by reference TRBV5-5 and TRBJ1-2, is DAGVTQSPTHLIKTRGQQVTLRCSPISGHKSVSWYQQVLGQGPQFIFQYYEKEERGRGNFPDRFSARQFPNYSSELNVNALLLGDSALYLCASSLATAVGYTFGSGTRLTVV.

This sequence joins TRBV9 and TRBJ2-1, with a possible D match to TRBD2 (5 bases). The ends were cut back, 0 bases at V and 5 bases at J, with 15 bases in the middle. The CDR3 has 16 amino acids. CDR1 and CDR2 (germline): SGDLS, YYNGEE. CDR3 in amino acids: CASSVGLETTDNEQFF. The CDR3 DNA follows: TGTGCCAGCAGCGTAGGGTTGGAGACTACCGACAATGAGCAGTTCTTC.

The V call is TRBV19, the J call TRBJ1-2; a possible D gene is TRBD1 (6 bases). The CDR3 spans 15 residues. V was cut by 6 bases and J by 2 bases, with 16 bases left in between. From germline, CDR1 is LNHDA and CDR2 SQIVND (reference sequence). CDR3 DNA sequence: TGTGCCAGTAGAGACCTACAGGGCACCAACTATGGCTACACCTTC. This codes for CASRDLQGTNYGYTF.

This clone occurred a few times. The chain links TRBV5-6 to TRBJ2-6, with TRBD2 as a possible D gene (6 bases). Trimming took 3 bases from V and 4 from J, leaving 11 bases between them. The CDR3 is 15 residues long. Germline V gene data show CDR1 as SGHDT and CDR2 as YYEEEE. CDR3 coding DNA: TGTGCCAGCAGCTGGGGGGTAAGCGGGGCCAACGTCCTGACTTTC. Translating gives CASSWGVSGANVLTF.

This clone was seen a handful of times. The chain has TRBV5-1 and TRBJ2-3; 11 nucleotides match TRBD2. The CDR3 covers 14 residues. Germline CDR1 is SGHRS and CDR2 is YFSETQ. The V gene end was trimmed by 6 bases and the J gene end by 2 bases; junction bases not matched to a gene: 2. The CDR3 nucleotides read TGCGCCAGCAAGGGACTAGCGGTCACAGATACGCAGTATTTT. Its protein is CASKGLAVTDTQYF.

This chain connects TRBV27 to TRBJ1-5; D call uncertain. V shed 1 base and J shed 4 bases, with 11 bases lying between them. This CDR3 is 15 amino acids long. The germline V gene has CDR1 MNHEY and CDR2 SMNVEV (reference sequence). As DNA, the CDR3 is TGTGCCAGCAGTTTATACGCGGCGGAGAATCAGCCCCAGCATTTT. Translating it yields CASSLYAAENQPQHF.

This clone was recorded a few times. V gene TRBV19 combines with J gene TRBJ2-5; TRBD1 agrees at 8 bases. The CDR3 length is 14 residues. With 3 bases clipped from V and 5 bases from J, the junction kept 5 bases outside the gene matches. The germline CDR1 and CDR2 sequences are LNHDA and SQIVND (reference sequence). Written as DNA, the CDR3 is TGTGCCAGTAGTATGAGGCAGGGGGCGGAGACCCAGTACTTC. Its translation: CASSMRQGAETQYF.

This chain uses TRBV4-1 with TRBJ2-5; TRBD1 matches at 7 bases. This CDR3 has 16 residues. CDR1 MGHRA and CDR2 YSYEKL come from the germline V gene. V shed 2 bases and J 5 bases; nucleotides not matched to a gene: 11. The CDR3 bases are TGCGCCAGCAGCCAATGGGACAGTAAGGGATCGGAGACCCAGTACTTC. Amino acids: CASSQWDSKGSETQYF.

The chain employs TRBV4-1 and TRBJ2-1; D gene ambiguous. CDR1 and CDR2 from the germline V gene are MGHRA and YSYEKL. V was shortened by 0 bases and J by 0 bases, with 9 bases between the two germline ends. The CDR3 spans 16 residues. The CDR3 sequence is CASSQDQAISYNEQFF. The CDR3 DNA reads TGCGCCAGCAGCCAAGATCAGGCTATCTCCTACAATGAGCAGTTCTTC.